This TCR beta chain was captured by sequencing in a study of cytotoxic CD8 clonotypes in ibrutinib-treated CLL. Overall study: Within the patient group, under 12 were relapsed/refractory and approximately 15 treatment-naive, and about 18 were IGHV unmutated. Responses comprised 24 partial and 2 complete; at median about 68 months, 14 remained remitted and some twelve progressed.

Clones were sequenced by immunoSEQ multiplex PCR, and TCRdb holds only the in-frame ones, with some missing. The table includes roughly 76,000 clones, around 82% detected once. Germline V gives CDR1 KGHSH, CDR2 LQKENI. V lost 6 bases, J lost 9 bases, and 12 bases lay in between. The CDR3 has 12 amino acids. Study findings and constraints: Public clonotypes were uncommon and contracted or stayed stable on treatment.

Concerning this clone: The antigen remains undetermined.

The TCR comes from a human donor with chronic lymphocytic leukemia. The sample in question was PBMCs, obtained at disease progression, from a patient treated with ibrutinib. The V gene is TRBV18, the J gene TRBJ2-1; the D gene is possibly TRBD1 (5 bases). The CDR3 region is CASSPGRGEQFF. The CDR3 coding sequence is TGTGCCAGCTCCCCCGGTAGGGGTGAGCAGTTCTTC.